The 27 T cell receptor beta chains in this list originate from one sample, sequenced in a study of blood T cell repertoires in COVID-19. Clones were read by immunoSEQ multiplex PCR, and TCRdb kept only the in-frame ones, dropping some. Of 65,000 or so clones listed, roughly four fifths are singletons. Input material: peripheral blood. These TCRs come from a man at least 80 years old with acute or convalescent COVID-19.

The CDR3 nucleotides are TGTGCCAGCAGTGGCGGCGGGTCAACTAATGAAAAACTGTTTTTT. Protein sequence: CASSGGGSTNEKLFF. The chain uses TRBV7-2 and TRBJ1-4; unclear D gene. Between the trimmed V and J ends, which lost 6 bases and 0 bases, there was a span of 11 bases. Germline loops: CDR1 SGHTA, CDR2 FQGNSA. The CDR3 has 15 residues.

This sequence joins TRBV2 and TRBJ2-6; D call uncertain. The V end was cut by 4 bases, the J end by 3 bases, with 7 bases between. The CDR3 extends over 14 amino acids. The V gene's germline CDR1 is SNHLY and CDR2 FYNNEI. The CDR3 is CASSGEFGANVLTF. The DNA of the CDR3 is TGTGCCAGCAGTGGAGAGTTTGGGGCCAACGTCCTGACTTTC.

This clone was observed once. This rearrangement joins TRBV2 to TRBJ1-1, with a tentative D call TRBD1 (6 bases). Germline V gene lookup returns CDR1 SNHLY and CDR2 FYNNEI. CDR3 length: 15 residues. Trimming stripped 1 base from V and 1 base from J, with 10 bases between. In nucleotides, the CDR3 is TGTGCCAGCAGTGAAGACCGGGGGGCGAACACTGAAGCTTTCTTT. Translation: CASSEDRGANTEAFF.

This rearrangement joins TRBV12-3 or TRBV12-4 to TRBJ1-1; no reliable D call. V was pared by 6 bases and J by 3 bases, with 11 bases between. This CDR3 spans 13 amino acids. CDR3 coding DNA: TGTGCCAGCAGATCGGGGTCCTACACTGAAGCTTTCTTT. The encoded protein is CASRSGSYTEAFF.

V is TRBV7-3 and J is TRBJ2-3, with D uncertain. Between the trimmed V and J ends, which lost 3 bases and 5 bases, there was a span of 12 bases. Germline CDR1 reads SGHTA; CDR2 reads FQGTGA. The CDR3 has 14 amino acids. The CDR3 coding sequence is TGTGCCAGCAGCTTTGCAAGACGAGGAGATACGCAGTATTTT. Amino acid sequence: CASSFARRGDTQYF.

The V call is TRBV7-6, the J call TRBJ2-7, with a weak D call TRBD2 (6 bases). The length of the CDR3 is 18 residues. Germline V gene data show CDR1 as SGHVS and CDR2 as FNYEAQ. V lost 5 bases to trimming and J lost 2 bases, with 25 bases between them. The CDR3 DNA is TGTGCCAGCAGCCCTCCCGCCGGGGGACCGAAAGTACCCTACGAGCAGTACTTC. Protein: CASSPPAGGPKVPYEQYF. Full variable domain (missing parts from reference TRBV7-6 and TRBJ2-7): GAGVSQSPRYKVTKRGQDVALRCDPISGHVSLYWYRQALGQGPEFLTYFNYEAQQDKSGLPNDRFSAERPEGSISTLTIQRTEQRDSAMYRCASSPPAGGPKVPYEQYFGPGTRLTVT.

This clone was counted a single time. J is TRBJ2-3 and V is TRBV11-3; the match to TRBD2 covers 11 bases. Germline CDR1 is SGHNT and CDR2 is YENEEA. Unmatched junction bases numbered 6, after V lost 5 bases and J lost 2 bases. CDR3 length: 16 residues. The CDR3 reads CASSTRLAGFTDTQYF. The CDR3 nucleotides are TGTGCCAGCAGCACCAGACTAGCGGGGTTCACAGATACGCAGTATTTT.

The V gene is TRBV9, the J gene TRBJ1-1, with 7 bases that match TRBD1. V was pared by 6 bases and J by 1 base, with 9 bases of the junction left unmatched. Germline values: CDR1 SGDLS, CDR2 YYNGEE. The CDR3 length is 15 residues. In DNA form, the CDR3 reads TGTGCCAGCATCGAAATGACAGGGACGAACACTGAAGCTTTCTTT. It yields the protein CASIEMTGTNTEAFF.

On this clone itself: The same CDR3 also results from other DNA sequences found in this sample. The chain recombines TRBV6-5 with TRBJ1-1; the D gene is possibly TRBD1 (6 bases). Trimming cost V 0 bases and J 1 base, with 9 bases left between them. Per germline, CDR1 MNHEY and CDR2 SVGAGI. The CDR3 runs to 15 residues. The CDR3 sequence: CASSYSSRGNTEAFF. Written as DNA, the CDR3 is TGTGCCAGCAGTTACTCATCCAGGGGGAACACTGAAGCTTTCTTT.

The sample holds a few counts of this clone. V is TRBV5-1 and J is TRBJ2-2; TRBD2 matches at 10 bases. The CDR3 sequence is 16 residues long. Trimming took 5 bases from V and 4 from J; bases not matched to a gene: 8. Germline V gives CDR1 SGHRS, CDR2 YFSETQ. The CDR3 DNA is TGCGCCAGCAGATTAGCGGGGGGCACGGGCACCGGGGAGCTGTTTTTT. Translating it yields CASRLAGGTGTGELFF.

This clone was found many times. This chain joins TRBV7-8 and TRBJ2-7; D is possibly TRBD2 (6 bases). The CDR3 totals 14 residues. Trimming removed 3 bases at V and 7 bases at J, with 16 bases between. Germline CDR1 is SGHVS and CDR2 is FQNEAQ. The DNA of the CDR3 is TGTGCCAGCAGCTTTAGCCGGGAGTCGGGGGAGCAGTACTTC. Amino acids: CASSFSRESGEQYF. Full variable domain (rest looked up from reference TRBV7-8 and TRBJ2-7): GAGVSQSPRYKVAKRGQDVALRCDPISGHVSLFWYQQALGQGPEFLTYFQNEAQLDKSGLPSDRFFAERPEGSVSTLKIQRTQQEDSAVYLCASSFSRESGEQYFGPGTRLTVT.

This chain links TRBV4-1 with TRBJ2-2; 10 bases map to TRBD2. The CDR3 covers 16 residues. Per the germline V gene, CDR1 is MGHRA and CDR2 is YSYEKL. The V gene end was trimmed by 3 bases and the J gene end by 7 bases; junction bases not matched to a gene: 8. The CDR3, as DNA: TGCGCCAGCAGCCACCAAGCGGGGGGGCTGGGCGGGGAGCTGTTTTTT. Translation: CASSHQAGGLGGELFF.

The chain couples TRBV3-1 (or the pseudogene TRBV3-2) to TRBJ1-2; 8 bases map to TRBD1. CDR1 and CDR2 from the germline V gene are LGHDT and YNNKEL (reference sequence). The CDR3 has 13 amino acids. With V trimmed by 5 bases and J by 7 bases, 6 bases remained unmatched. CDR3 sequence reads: CASSSHRGGGYTF. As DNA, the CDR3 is TGTGCCAGCAGCTCCCACAGGGGGGGTGGCTACACCTTC.

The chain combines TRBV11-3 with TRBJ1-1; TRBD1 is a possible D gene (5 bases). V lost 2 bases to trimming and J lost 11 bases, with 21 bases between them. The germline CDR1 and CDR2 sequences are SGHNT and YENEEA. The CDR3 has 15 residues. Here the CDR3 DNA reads TGTGCCAGCAGCTTAAGAGCCGCAGGGCAGAGACGGGCTTTCTTT. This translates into CASSLRAAGQRRAFF.

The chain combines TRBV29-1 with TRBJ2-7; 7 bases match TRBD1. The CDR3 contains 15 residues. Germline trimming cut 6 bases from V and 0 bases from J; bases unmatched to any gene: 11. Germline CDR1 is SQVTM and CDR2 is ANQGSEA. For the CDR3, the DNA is TGCAGCGTCGAAACGACAGGGAGTACCTCCTACGAGCAGTACTTC. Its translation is CSVETTGSTSYEQYF.

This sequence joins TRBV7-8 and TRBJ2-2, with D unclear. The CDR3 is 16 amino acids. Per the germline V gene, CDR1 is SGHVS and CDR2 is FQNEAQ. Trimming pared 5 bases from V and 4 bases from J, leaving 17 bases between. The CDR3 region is CASSPAIIRSTGELFF. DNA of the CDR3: TGTGCCAGCAGCCCTGCCATTATCCGTAGCACCGGGGAGCTGTTTTTT.

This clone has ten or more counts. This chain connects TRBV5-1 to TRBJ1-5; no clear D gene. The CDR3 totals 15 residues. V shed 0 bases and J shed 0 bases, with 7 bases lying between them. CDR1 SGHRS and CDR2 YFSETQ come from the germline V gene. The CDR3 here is CASSLDQISNQPQHF. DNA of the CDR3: TGCGCCAGCAGCTTGGACCAGATTAGCAATCAGCCCCAGCATTTT.

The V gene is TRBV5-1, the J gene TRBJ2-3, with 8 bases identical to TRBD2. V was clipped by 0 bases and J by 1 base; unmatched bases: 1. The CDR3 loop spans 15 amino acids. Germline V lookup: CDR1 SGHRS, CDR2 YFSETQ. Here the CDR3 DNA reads TGCGCCAGCAGCTTGGTTAGCGGGGGCACAGATACGCAGTATTTT. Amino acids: CASSLVSGGTDTQYF.

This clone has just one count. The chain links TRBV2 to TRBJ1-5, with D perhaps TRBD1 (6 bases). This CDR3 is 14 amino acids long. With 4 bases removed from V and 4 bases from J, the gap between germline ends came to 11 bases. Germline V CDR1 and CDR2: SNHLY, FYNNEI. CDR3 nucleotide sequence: TGTGCCAGCAGTGCCGACAGGAGTAATCAGCCCCAGCATTTT. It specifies CASSADRSNQPQHF.

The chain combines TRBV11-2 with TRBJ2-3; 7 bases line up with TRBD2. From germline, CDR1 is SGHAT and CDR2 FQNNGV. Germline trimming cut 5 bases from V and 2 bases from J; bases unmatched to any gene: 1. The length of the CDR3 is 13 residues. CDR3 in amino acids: CASSRDYTDTQYF. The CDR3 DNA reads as TGTGCCAGCAGCCGGGACTACACAGATACGCAGTATTTT.

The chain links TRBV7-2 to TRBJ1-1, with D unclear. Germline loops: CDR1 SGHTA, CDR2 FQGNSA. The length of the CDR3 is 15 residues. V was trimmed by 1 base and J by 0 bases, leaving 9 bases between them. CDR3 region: CASSLVAGMNTEAFF. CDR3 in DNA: TGTGCCAGCAGCTTAGTAGCCGGGATGAACACTGAAGCTTTCTTT.

The CDR3 bases are TGTGCCAGCAGCCAGGGGACAGGGAAAGACCCCTATGGCTACACCTTC. Translation gives CASSQGTGKDPYGYTF. The J gene is TRBJ1-2, the V gene TRBV3-1 (or the pseudogene TRBV3-2); the match to TRBD1 covers 9 bases. The CDR3 loop spans 16 amino acids. Germline CDR1 reads LGHDT; CDR2 reads YNNKEL (reference sequence). V lost 3 bases and J lost 4; bases outside the gene matches: 9.

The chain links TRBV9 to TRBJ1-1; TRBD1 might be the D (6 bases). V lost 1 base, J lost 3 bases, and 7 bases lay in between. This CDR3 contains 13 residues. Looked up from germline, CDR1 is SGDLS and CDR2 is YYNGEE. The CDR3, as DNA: TGTGCCAGCAGCGTAAACAGGGACACTGAAGCTTTCTTT. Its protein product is CASSVNRDTEAFF.

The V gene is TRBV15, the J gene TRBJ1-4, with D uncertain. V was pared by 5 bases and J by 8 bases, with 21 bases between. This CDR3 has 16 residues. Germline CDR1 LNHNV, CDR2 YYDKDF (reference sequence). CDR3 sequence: CATSFRSEGPREKLFF. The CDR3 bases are TGTGCCACCAGCTTCCGATCAGAGGGCCCGAGGGAAAAACTGTTTTTT.

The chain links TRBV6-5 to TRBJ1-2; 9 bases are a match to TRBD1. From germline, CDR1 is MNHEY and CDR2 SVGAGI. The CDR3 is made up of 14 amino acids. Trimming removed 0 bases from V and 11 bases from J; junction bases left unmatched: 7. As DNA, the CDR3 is TGTGCCAGCAGTTACTCCGGGACAGGGAAGGGGTACACCTTC. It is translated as CASSYSGTGKGYTF.

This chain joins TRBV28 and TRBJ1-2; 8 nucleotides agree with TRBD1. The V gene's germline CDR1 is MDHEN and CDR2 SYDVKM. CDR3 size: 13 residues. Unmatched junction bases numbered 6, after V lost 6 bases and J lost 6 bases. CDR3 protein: CASRKDRVHGYTF. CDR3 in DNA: TGTGCCAGCAGAAAGGACAGGGTACATGGCTACACCTTC.

CDR3 in amino acids: CASSPQGALYNEQFF. The CDR3 nucleotides read TGTGCCAGCTCACCCCAGGGGGCCCTTTACAATGAGCAGTTCTTC. The gene calls are TRBV18 and TRBJ2-1, with TRBD1 identical over 8 bases. Germline assignment: CDR1 KGHSH and CDR2 LQKENI. The CDR3 consists of 15 residues. J lost 4 bases, V lost 3 bases, and 5 bases had no gene match. The full variable domain, in which reference TRBV18 and TRBJ2-1 provide the parts outside the CDR3, is NAGVMQNPRHLVRRRGQEARLRCSPMKGHSHVYWYRQLPEEGLKFMVYLQKENIIDESGMPKERFSAEFPKEGPSILRIQQVVRGDSAAYFCASSPQGALYNEQFFGPGTRLTVL.